This T cell receptor beta chain comes out of a study of T cells in Graves' hyperthyroidism and ophthalmopathy (dated by TCRdb to between 2017 and 2020). Looking at the study overall: Peripheral blood samples were taken at initial diagnosis, before any treatment was given. The roughly 91 discovery patients were randomly split 7:3 into training and test sets. A discovery cohort of 95 to 100 patients, about 40 with Graves' ophthalmopathy and about 58 with stable Graves' hyperthyroidism, was used to find distinguishing TCR V-J signatures. After blood sampling, hyperthyroidism patients were treated with methimazole at a starting dose of 30 mg daily, and ophthalmopathy patients were treated with high-dose intravenous methylprednisolone. According to the paper, TCR Vbeta CDR3 sequencing was carried out on 135 peripheral blood samples, which came from fewer than 50 ophthalmopathy, fewer than 80 hyperthyroidism and roughly 17 progressor patients. An independent validation cohort of around 19 hyperthyroidism patients and about 15 patients who later progressed to ophthalmopathy tested prospective prediction of ophthalmopathy. In about six Graves' hyperthyroidism patients, the study also compared T-cell repertoires from thyroid tissue with T-cell repertoires from blood. Findings and caveats that apply to the study as a whole: Ophthalmopathy was separated from stable hyperthyroidism by a 13 V-J signature model, with just over 85% sensitivity and just over 81% specificity obtained in cross-validation and 80%/75% obtained in testing. Sample size was not statistically predetermined, and blinding of investigators to group allocation was not performed. During validation, the model predicted progression to ophthalmopathy a median of roughly 7.1 months ahead of onset, with just under 71% sensitivity and roughly 72% specificity. Most expanded thyroid clonotypes (frequency above 0.001) were also detected in blood, suggesting blood repertoires may reflect thyroid immune responses.

Hyperthyroidism patients were newly diagnosed, had a disease duration of under 2 months, and were aged 18 to 65 years. The study excluded patients with uncontrolled infections, other autoimmune diseases, pregnancy or lactation. Diagnoses were established on the basis of clinical symptoms, serum thyroxine and TRAb, thyroid ultrasound, and orbital computed tomography. Blood from progressor patients was collected at the time of first diagnosis with hyperthyroidism, before any ophthalmopathy symptoms had appeared. PBMCs were isolated from about 9 ml of fresh peripheral blood by Ficoll-Paque density gradient centrifugation. Progressor patients were initially diagnosed with Graves' hyperthyroidism and developed ophthalmopathy during follow-up. Total RNA was extracted using Trizol reagent, and RNA quality was assessed on an Agilent 2100 Bioanalyzer. Reading from cysteine to phenylalanine, the CDR3 counts 13 amino acids. The kept DNA is CDR3 alone, 39 bases in frame from the first base. The V end loses 2 bases and the J end loses 9 bases, and a stretch of 13 bases separates them. From the germline V gene, CDR1 is KGHSH and CDR2 is LQKENI.

Amplification of TCR beta CDR3 regions was carried out from RNA transcripts. A first-round RT-PCR of the TCR CDR3 used the HTBI primer set with the Qiagen OneStep RT-PCR kit. Libraries were constructed in a second round of multiplex PCR, after which size selection and purification were performed. The libraries were sequenced on an Illumina HiSeq2000 using paired-end 100 bp reads. Per the source publication's procedure: SOAPnuke was used to process the raw data, throwing out any read that contained adapters or uncalled bases, had a mean Phred below 15, or lacked an exact constant-primer or identifier match. COPE v1.2.5 was used to merge high-quality paired reads, and clonotypes were defined as unique nucleotide sequences. MiTCR v1.1 was used to align clonotypes to the IMGT TRBV, TRBD and TRBJ reference segments. The analysis included only V-J combinations with a frequency above 0.0001, which together covered 99.2% of the repertoires. A TCS score was defined as the ratio of F50 (clonal expansion) to E x V (chaos), with BLOSUM62-based TCRdist applied between CDR3 peptides within each V-J. Welch's t-statistics and random forest reduced 450 to 600 V-J features to around 14, which were used in a naive Bayes classifier (R e1071). Through fastp at Q25 and MiXCR, TCRdb rebuilt clones from the public reads, retaining in-frame beta chains. Rows with a matching CDR3 protein are joined into one entry that keeps the most common DNA and genes. TCRdb, not the authors, supplied the V and J calls. For this sample the table gives 650,000 to 850,000 distinct CDR3 sequences, of which 18% were detected only once. The ten largest clones take up 16% of the sample.

At least ten counts were recorded for this clonotype. The specificity of this receptor is unknown. Base qualities are missing; no much larger clone stands one base away. The material sequenced was blood. This TCR was sampled from a woman aged 45-65 years with Graves' hyperthyroidism that later progressed to Graves' ophthalmopathy. This sequence uses TRBV18 and TRBJ1-1, with no reliable assignment of the D segment. The nucleotides are TGTGCCAGCTCACCAGGAAACCTGGGGAAAGCTTTCTTT. It specifies CASSPGNLGKAFF.